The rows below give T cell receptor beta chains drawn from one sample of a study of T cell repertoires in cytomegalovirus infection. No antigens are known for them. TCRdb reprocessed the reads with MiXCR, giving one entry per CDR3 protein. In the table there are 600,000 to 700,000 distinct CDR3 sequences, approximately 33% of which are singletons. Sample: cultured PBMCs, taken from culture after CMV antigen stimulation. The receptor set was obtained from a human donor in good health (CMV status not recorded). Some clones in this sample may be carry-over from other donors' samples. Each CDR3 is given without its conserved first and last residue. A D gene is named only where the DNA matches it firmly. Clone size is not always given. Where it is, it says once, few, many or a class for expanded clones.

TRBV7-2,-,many,ASSLDRNGNTIY
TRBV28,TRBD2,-,ASTPTAGGRETQY
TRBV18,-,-,ASSPPAQPYGYT
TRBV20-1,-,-,SATQLVSTDTQY
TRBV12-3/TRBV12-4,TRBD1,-,ASSRNQGGYGYT
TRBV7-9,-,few,ASSVGTYEQY
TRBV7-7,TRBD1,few,ASSLGRGTAAQY
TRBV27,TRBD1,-,ASRARGLGSPLH
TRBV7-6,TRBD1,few,ASSPIQGAQGVPQH
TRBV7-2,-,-,ASTDRGSGNTIY
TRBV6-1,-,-,ASTRVLQETQY
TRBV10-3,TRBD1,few,AISLRTGNTYEQY
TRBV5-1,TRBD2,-,ASSRGLAWEQY
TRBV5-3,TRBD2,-,ASSKYTSGGYTQY
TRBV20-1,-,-,SAKKPGSVNTEAF
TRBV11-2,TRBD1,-,ASSPGTEVGDTQY
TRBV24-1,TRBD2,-,ATSDLQRGGDTQY
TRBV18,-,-,ASSLKLAGGNEQF
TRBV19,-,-,ASSIVPYSNQPQH
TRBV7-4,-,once,ASSNPGGAEQETQY
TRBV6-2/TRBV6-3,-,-,ASSPLGAGLYNEQF
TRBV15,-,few,ATSRVRNEQF
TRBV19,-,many,ASSMAEETQY
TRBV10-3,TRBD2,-,AISDRGGGGAHGSFNEQF
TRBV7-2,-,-,ASSSHARGEETQY
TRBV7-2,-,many,ASSGDRLARSYNEQF
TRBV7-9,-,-,ASSFLERESTDTQY
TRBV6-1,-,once,ASSERWLQATEAF
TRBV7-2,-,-,ASSYHTGQRSSGNTIY
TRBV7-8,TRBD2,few,ASSARLAGGLYEYNEQF
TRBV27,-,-,ASSHGTGPQTEAF
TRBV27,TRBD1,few,ASSYTGQVAYT
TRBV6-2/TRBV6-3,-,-,ASSYTGTLLNNEQF
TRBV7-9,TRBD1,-,ASSDDRAGELF
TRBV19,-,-,ARGPNQSGKLF
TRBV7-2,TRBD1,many,ASSSGPTGGYEQY
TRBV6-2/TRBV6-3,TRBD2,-,ASIKRGGSYNEQF
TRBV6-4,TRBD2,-,ASRAGPYTGELF
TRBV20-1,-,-,SALDSSGNTIY
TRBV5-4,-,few,ASSVFERQETQY
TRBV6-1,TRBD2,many,AASASGRTDTQY